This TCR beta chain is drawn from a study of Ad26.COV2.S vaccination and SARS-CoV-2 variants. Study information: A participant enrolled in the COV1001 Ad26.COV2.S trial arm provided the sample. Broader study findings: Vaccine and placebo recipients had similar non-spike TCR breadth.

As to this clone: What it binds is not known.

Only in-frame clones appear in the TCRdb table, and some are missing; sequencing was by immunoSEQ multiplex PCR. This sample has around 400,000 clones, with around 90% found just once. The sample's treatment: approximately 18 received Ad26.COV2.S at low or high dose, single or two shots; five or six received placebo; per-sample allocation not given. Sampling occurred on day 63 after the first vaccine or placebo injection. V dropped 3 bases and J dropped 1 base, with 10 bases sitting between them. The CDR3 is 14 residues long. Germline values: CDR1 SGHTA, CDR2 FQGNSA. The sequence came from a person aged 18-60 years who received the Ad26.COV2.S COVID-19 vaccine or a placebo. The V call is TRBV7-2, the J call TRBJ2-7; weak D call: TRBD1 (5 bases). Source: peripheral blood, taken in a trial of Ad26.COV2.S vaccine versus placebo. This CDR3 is CASSFGHKSYEQYF. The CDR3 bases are TGTGCCAGCAGCTTCGGACACAAATCCTACGAGCAGTACTTC. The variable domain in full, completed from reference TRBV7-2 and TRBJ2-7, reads GAGVSQSPSNKVTEKGKDVELRCDPISGHTALYWYRQSLGQGLEFLIYFQGNSAPDKSGLPSDRFSAERTGGSVSTLTIQRTQQEDSAVYLCASSFGHKSYEQYFGPGTRLTVT.